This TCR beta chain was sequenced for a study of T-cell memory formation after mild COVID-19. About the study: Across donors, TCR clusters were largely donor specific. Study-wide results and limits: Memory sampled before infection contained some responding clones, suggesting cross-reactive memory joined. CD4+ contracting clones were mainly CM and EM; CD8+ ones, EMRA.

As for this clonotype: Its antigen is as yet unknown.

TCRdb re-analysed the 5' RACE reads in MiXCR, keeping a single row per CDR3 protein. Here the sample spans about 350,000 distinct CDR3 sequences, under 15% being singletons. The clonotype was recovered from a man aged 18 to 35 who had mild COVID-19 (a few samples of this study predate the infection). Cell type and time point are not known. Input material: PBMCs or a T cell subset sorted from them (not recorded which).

CDR3 loop: CASSPGSPGIGSYEQYF. CDR3 nucleotides: TGTGCCAGCTCCCCTGGATCCCCAGGAATTGGCTCCTACGAGCAGTACTTC. The chain joins TRBV18 to TRBJ2-7; unclear D gene. CDR1 KGHSH and CDR2 LQKENI come from the germline V gene. Trimming took off 6 bases at V and 0 bases at J, with 21 bases between the two ends. The CDR3 runs to 17 residues.